The rows below give T cell receptor beta chains drawn from one sample of a study of T cell responses to AZD1222 COVID-19 vaccine. The assay was immunoSEQ multiplex PCR, and TCRdb's table has in-frame clones only and misses some. In the table there are 85,000 to 100,000 clones, 86% of which are singletons. Here the sequenced sample was peripheral blood, taken on day 0 of AZD1222 vaccination. These TCRs come from an adult in good health. The CDR3 runs from the conserved cysteine through the conserved F or W. A D gene is named only where the DNA matches it firmly. Expanded clones are given a class, and other clones once, few, many or no size at all.

TRBV28	.	.	TRBJ2-3	CASMREALVGTDTQYF	TGTGCCAGCATGCGGGAAGCTTTAGTGGGCACAGATACGCAGTATTTT
TRBV6-1	.	.	TRBJ1-6	CASSEFNSPLHF	TGTGCCAGCAGTGAATTTAATTCACCCCTCCACTTT
TRBV28	.	.	TRBJ2-7	CASTLRGEQYF	TGTGCCAGCACCCTCCGGGGTGAGCAGTACTTC
TRBV7-9	.	.	TRBJ1-1	CASSLGDGYTEAFF	TGTGCCAGCAGCTTAGGCGACGGGTACACTGAAGCTTTCTTT
TRBV27	.	.	TRBJ2-1	CASSLSQALHSYNEQFF	TGTGCCAGCAGTTTATCACAGGCGCTTCATTCCTACAATGAGCAGTTCTTC
TRBV4-2	.	TRBD2	TRBJ2-7	CASSPGLAGGRSSYEQYF	TGTGCCAGCAGCCCGGGACTAGCGGGGGGGCGAAGCTCCTACGAGCAGTACTTC
TRBV5-1	.	.	TRBJ2-1	CASSPGWEANNEQFF	TGCGCCAGCAGCCCGGGGTGGGAGGCAAACAATGAGCAGTTCTTC
TRBV6-6	.	.	TRBJ1-1	CASTRGVGTEAFF	TGTGCCAGCACCCGTGGTGTGGGCACTGAAGCTTTCTTT
TRBV15	few	.	TRBJ1-1	CATSRKNTEAFF	TGTGCCACCAGCAGGAAGAACACTGAAGCTTTCTTT
TRBV3-1/TRBV3-2	.	.	TRBJ1-2	CASSRPGSGYGYTF	TGTGCCAGCAGCCGACCGGGTTCGGGCTATGGCTACACCTTC
TRBV5-1	.	.	TRBJ2-1	CASSSRYEQFF	TGCGCCAGCAGCTCTCGGTATGAGCAGTTCTTC
TRBV30	.	.	TRBJ1-2	CAWSVLANYGYTF	TGTGCCTGGAGTGTACTAGCTAACTATGGCTACACCTTC
TRBV5-8	once	.	TRBJ2-7	CASSLGVTRFSIYEQYF	TGTGCCAGCAGCTTGGGGGTTACCCGGTTCTCCATTTACGAGCAGTACTTC
TRBV7-9	.	TRBD2	TRBJ2-5	CASRLAGVEETQYF	TGTGCCAGCAGGCTAGCGGGAGTGGAAGAGACCCAGTACTTC
TRBV11-1	.	.	TRBJ2-2	CASSSERVNTGELFF	TGTGCCAGCAGCTCAGAGCGGGTGAACACCGGGGAGCTGTTTTTT
TRBV20-1	.	.	TRBJ2-2	CSASRSDRLNTGELFF	TGCAGTGCTAGTCGGAGTGACAGGTTGAACACCGGGGAGCTGTTTTTT
TRBV3-1/TRBV3-2	.	.	TRBJ2-7	CASSQGVGPIVEQYF	TGTGCCAGCAGCCAAGGTGTGGGACCCATTGTCGAGCAGTACTTC
TRBV18	.	TRBD1	TRBJ1-4	CASSPPDRGGEKLFF	TGTGCCAGCTCACCCCCGGACAGGGGAGGGGAAAAACTGTTTTTT
TRBV15	.	.	TRBJ1-4	CATSRDGRGTNEKLFF	TGTGCCACCAGCAGAGATGGCCGGGGAACTAATGAAAAACTGTTTTTT
TRBV19	.	TRBD1	TRBJ1-5	CASSIGQGGNQPQHF	TGTGCCAGTAGTATAGGACAGGGAGGCAATCAGCCCCAGCATTTT
TRBV27	.	.	TRBJ1-3	CASSRKGSGNTIYF	TGTGCCAGCAGTCGAAAGGGTAGTGGAAACACCATATATTTT
TRBV11-2	.	TRBD1	TRBJ2-2	CASSPGQGTYAGELFF	TGTGCCAGCAGCCCCGGACAGGGTACTTACGCCGGGGAGCTGTTTTTT
TRBV27	few	TRBD2	TRBJ2-1	CASSTRTSGGVYNEQFF	TGTGCCAGCAGTACCCGGACTAGCGGGGGGGTGTACAATGAGCAGTTCTTC
TRBV27	few	.	TRBJ1-1	CASSLSGTLNTEAFF	TGTGCCAGCAGTTTATCAGGGACCCTGAACACTGAAGCTTTCTTT
TRBV19	.	TRBD1	TRBJ1-2	CASSIDREGNYGYTF	TGTGCCAGTAGTATCGACAGGGAGGGTAACTATGGCTACACCTTC
TRBV7-2	few	TRBD2	TRBJ2-7	CASSLGAGEGYEQYF	TGTGCCAGCAGCTTAGGTGCGGGGGAGGGGTACGAGCAGTACTTC
TRBV7-2	.	.	TRBJ1-4	CASSPLRGDNAGEKLFF	TGTGCCAGCAGCCCATTAAGGGGTGACAACGCCGGGGAAAAACTGTTTTTT
TRBV10-1	.	TRBD2	TRBJ2-5	CASSGTSGGLGETQYF	TGCGCCAGCAGTGGAACTAGCGGGGGACTCGGGGAGACCCAGTACTTC
TRBV7-9	.	TRBD1	TRBJ1-1	CASSPWTGMNTEAFF	TGTGCCAGCAGCCCATGGACAGGGATGAACACTGAAGCTTTCTTT
TRBV6-4	.	TRBD1	TRBJ1-2	CASSAGQGFNGYTF	TGTGCCAGCAGTGCTGGACAGGGCTTCAATGGCTACACCTTC
TRBV7-8	.	TRBD2	TRBJ2-7	CASSLIAGGPVAYEQYF	TGTGCCAGCAGCTTAATCGCGGGAGGGCCTGTAGCCTACGAGCAGTACTTC
TRBV5-1	.	TRBD1	TRBJ2-2	CASFGQGVTGELFF	TGCGCCAGCTTTGGACAGGGGGTCACCGGGGAGCTGTTTTTT
TRBV7-3	.	TRBD2	TRBJ2-7	CASALAGDRVYEQYF	TGTGCCAGCGCTCTAGCGGGAGATCGAGTCTACGAGCAGTACTTC
TRBV7-2	.	TRBD1	TRBJ2-7	CASSSLTGTGGIYEQYF	TGTGCCAGCAGCTCCTTAACCGGGACAGGGGGGATCTACGAGCAGTACTTC
TRBV2	.	.	TRBJ2-5	CASSVLAAQETQYF	TGTGCCAGCAGTGTTCTTGCTGCGCAAGAGACCCAGTACTTC
TRBV7-2	.	.	TRBJ2-7	CASSLAGTSPYEQYF	TGTGCCAGCAGCTTAGCGGGGACAAGCCCCTACGAGCAGTACTTC
TRBV6-2/TRBV6-3	.	.	TRBJ2-7	CASSSLRAGSYEQYF	TGTGCCAGCAGTTCCCTACGCGCAGGGTCCTACGAGCAGTACTTC
TRBV19	.	TRBD1	TRBJ1-6	CASSMLRDRNNSPLHF	TGTGCCAGTAGTATGTTACGGGACAGGAATAATTCACCCCTCCACTTT
TRBV7-9	.	.	TRBJ2-7	CASSLADALYEQYF	TGTGCCAGCAGCTTAGCTGATGCGCTCTACGAGCAGTACTTC
TRBV7-2	.	TRBD2	TRBJ2-2	CASSFLAGLNTGELFF	TGTGCCAGCAGCTTCTTAGCGGGGCTGAACACCGGGGAGCTGTTTTTT
TRBV19	once	TRBD2	TRBJ2-3	CASSLGLAGVDTQYF	TGTGCCAGTAGCCTCGGACTAGCGGGGGTAGATACGCAGTATTTT
TRBV20-1	.	TRBD1	TRBJ2-1	CSASTGDGLDEQFF	TGCAGTGCTAGTACAGGGGACGGATTGGATGAGCAGTTCTTC
TRBV7-9	.	.	TRBJ2-7	CASSLERQAYEQYF	TGTGCCAGCAGCTTAGAGAGGCAGGCCTACGAGCAGTACTTC
TRBV14	.	.	TRBJ1-2	CASSPLRRGGYTF	TGTGCCAGCAGTCCTCTGAGGAGGGGCGGCTACACCTTC
TRBV30	.	.	TRBJ2-3	CAWMPGVTSTDTQYF	TGTGCCTGGATGCCAGGGGTTACTAGCACAGATACGCAGTATTTT
TRBV5-6	.	TRBD1	TRBJ1-2	CASRQTGRNYGYTF	TGTGCCAGCAGACAGACAGGGCGCAACTATGGCTACACCTTC
TRBV5-6	few	.	TRBJ2-7	CASSMRTGFDEQYF	TGTGCCAGCAGCATGAGAACAGGGTTCGACGAGCAGTACTTC
TRBV30	.	TRBD1	TRBJ1-6	CAWSVAGTAYNSPLHF	TGTGCCTGGAGTGTAGCCGGGACAGCTTATAATTCACCCCTCCACTTT
TRBV5-1	.	TRBD1	TRBJ2-7	CASSGQGAYEQYF	TGCGCCAGCAGTGGACAGGGGGCCTACGAGCAGTACTTC